This passage covers 14 T cell receptor beta chains from one sample sequenced in a study of spatial heterogeneity in lung cancer. The sample's time point: sample taken at primary tumor resection. Whole RNA from tumor, nontumor lung or frozen PBMC was sequenced unsorted. TCRdb independently ran MiXCR on the 5' RACE reads; one entry per CDR3 protein. This table has over 50,000 distinct CDR3 sequences, around 8.4% appearing once. The source was PBMCs, collected at surgery. The receptors stem from a female donor with early-stage non-small cell lung cancer.

This rearrangement joins TRBV12-3 or TRBV12-4 to TRBJ1-6; D gene unclear. This CDR3 has 14 residues. Trimming shortened V by 0 bases and J by 7 bases, and 7 bases separated the two germline ends. The chain's CDR3 is CASSLALSNSPLHF. The CDR3 nucleotides read TGTGCCAGCAGTTTAGCGCTTAGCAATTCACCCCTCCACTTT.

The chain is built from TRBV3-1 and TRBJ2-3; D is possibly TRBD2 (6 bases). CDR3 length equals 15 residues. Between the trimmed V and J ends, which lost 1 base and 8 bases, there was a span of 16 bases. In germline, CDR1 is LGHDT, CDR2 YNNKEL (reference sequence). The CDR3 DNA is TGTGCCAGCAGCCAAGCGTCCAGAGCGGGCGGTACGCAGTATTTT. Translated: CASSQASRAGGTQYF.

The CDR3 sequence: CATFRGTSGHYEQYF. DNA for the CDR3: TGTGCCACCTTCAGGGGGACTAGCGGACACTACGAGCAGTACTTC. V and J are TRBV6-5 and TRBJ2-7, with 11 bases fitting TRBD2. Trimming removed 10 bases from V and 3 bases from J; junction bases left unmatched: 11. CDR3 length: 15 amino acids. The germline V gene encodes CDR1 MNHEY and CDR2 SVGAGI.

This clonotype has at least ten counts. This chain uses TRBV6-1 with TRBJ1-4; D might be TRBD1 (5 bases). The CDR3 is 15 amino acids. Trimming shortened V by 2 bases and J by 4 bases, and 11 bases separated the two germline ends. In germline, CDR1 is MNHNS, CDR2 SASEGT. For the CDR3, the DNA is TGTGCCAGCAGTGAAATAAAGGGGAGTAATGAAAAACTGTTTTTT. This encodes CASSEIKGSNEKLFF.

This clonotype turned up a few times. The chain recombines TRBV12-3 or TRBV12-4 with TRBJ2-1; possibly TRBD1 for D (7 bases). V was pared by 5 bases and J by 2 bases, with 13 bases between. The length of the CDR3 is 15 residues. This CDR3 is CASSIQGGPYNEQFF. The CDR3 DNA reads TGTGCCAGCAGTATCCAGGGGGGCCCCTACAATGAGCAGTTCTTC.

This clonotype turned up a few times. The chain is built from TRBV2 and TRBJ2-5; TRBD1 aligns across 8 bases. CDR3 length equals 13 residues. The germline gives CDR1 SNHLY, CDR2 FYNNEI. Unmatched junction bases numbered 13, after V lost 10 bases and J lost 9 bases. The CDR3, as DNA: TGTGCCACTTCGACAGGGGACCCCATCCCCCAGTACTTC. Its protein product is CATSTGDPIPQYF. The entire variable domain, with the rest obtained from reference TRBV2 and TRBJ2-5, is as follows: EPEVTQTPSHQVTQMGQEVILRCVPISNHLYFYWYRQILGQKVEFLVSFYNNEISEKSEIFDDQFSVERPDGSNFTLKIRSTKLEDSAMYFCATSTGDPIPQYFGPGTRLLVL.

This clonotype was found many times. The CDR3: CASSSRGGLGNIQYF. As DNA, the CDR3 is TGCGCCAGCAGCTCTCGAGGGGGACTTGGAAACATTCAGTACTTC. This chain links TRBV5-1 with TRBJ2-4; D is tentatively TRBD1 or TRBD2 (6 bases each). V lost 3 bases to trimming and J lost 6 bases, with 16 bases between them. Germline assignment: CDR1 SGHRS and CDR2 YFSETQ. The CDR3 contains 15 residues.

About this clonotype itself: A much larger clone differs from this one at a single base, so this may be a read error. The gene calls are TRBV7-2 and TRBJ2-7, with D perhaps TRBD1 (6 bases). This CDR3 contains 12 residues. Germline-derived CDR1 and CDR2 are SGHTA and FQGNSA. CDR3 DNA: TGTGCCAGCAGCCAGGCAGGGGACGAGCAGAACTTC. This sequence encodes CASSQAGDEQNF.

This clonotype was observed a few times. The V gene is TRBV6-2 or TRBV6-3, the J gene TRBJ1-5, with TRBD1 as a possible D gene (5 bases). Germline CDR1 reads MNHEY; CDR2 reads SVGEGT. The CDR3 has 15 amino acids. The ends were cut back, 6 bases at V and 6 bases at J, with 18 bases in the middle. CDR3 DNA sequence: TGTGCCAGCAGGGGAGACAGTAACCACGGTCAGCCCCAGCATTTT. This encodes CASRGDSNHGQPQHF.

This clonotype was seen a few times. This rearrangement joins TRBV2 to TRBJ2-1; D is uncertain. The length of the CDR3 is 15 residues. CDR1 is SNHLY, CDR2 FYNNEI, per germline. Between the trimmed V and J ends, which lost 6 bases and 8 bases, there was a span of 20 bases. DNA for the CDR3: TGTGCCAGCAGAGACCCCGGGTCTTACAGTCATGAGCAGTTCTTC. Translating gives CASRDPGSYSHEQFF.

The rearrangement uses TRBV7-3 and TRBJ2-5, with a possible D match to TRBD1 (7 bases). This CDR3 spans 14 amino acids. V was trimmed by 1 base and J by 5 bases, leaving 11 bases between them. Germline V gene data show CDR1 as SGHTA and CDR2 as FQGTGA. The CDR3 is CASSLRAGGETQYF. Written as DNA, the CDR3 is TGTGCCAGCAGCTTAAGGGCAGGGGGGGAGACCCAGTACTTC.

The chain recombines TRBV6-5 with TRBJ1-2, with 9 nucleotides matching TRBD1. V was clipped by 6 bases and J by 4 bases; unmatched bases: 6. Germline CDR1 reads MNHEY; CDR2 reads SVGAGI. CDR3 size: 14 residues. This CDR3 is CASRSSTGGYGYTF. The DNA of the CDR3 is TGTGCCAGCAGATCTTCGACAGGGGGCTATGGCTACACCTTC.

This clonotype was seen repeatedly, ten times or more. CDR3 sequence reads: CSTQGAGDQPQHF. The CDR3 bases are TGCAGCACCCAGGGGGCTGGGGATCAGCCCCAGCATTTT. The chain joins TRBV20-1 to TRBJ1-5; 8 bases align to TRBD1. The germline V gene has CDR1 DFQATT and CDR2 SNEGSKA (reference sequence). The length of the CDR3 is 13 residues.

This clonotype was found many times. The V and J genes are TRBV4-1 and TRBJ2-3; D uncertain. This CDR3 has 14 amino acids. The germline V and J ends were trimmed by 1 base and 5 bases, with 10 bases remaining between them. CDR1 MGHRA and CDR2 YSYEKL come from the germline V gene. DNA for the CDR3: TGCGCCAGCAGCCAAGTGATCATTGGAGATACGCAGTATTTT. Its protein product is CASSQVIIGDTQYF.